This T cell receptor (beta chain) was sequenced in a study of T cells in Graves' hyperthyroidism and ophthalmopathy. As regards this clonotype: Its antigen is not known.

The germline gives CDR1 SGDLS, CDR2 YYNGEE. The V end was cut by 3 bases, the J end by 1 base, with 10 bases between. The CDR3 loop spans 14 amino acids. Researchers amplified the TCR beta CDR3 regions from RNA transcripts. The HTBI primer set was used in a first-round RT-PCR of the TCR CDR3. TCRdb ran MiXCR on the multiplex PCR reads and lists one entry per CDR3 protein. The sample comprises 730,000 or so distinct CDR3 sequences, roughly a sixth of which are singletons, and over 15% rests with the top ten. Study results and caveats: Most thyroid clonotypes with frequency above 0.001 were detected in blood.

Newly diagnosed hyperthyroidism, duration under 2 months, in patients aged 18 to 65. The origin of this receptor is a woman aged 45-60 years with Graves' hyperthyroidism that later progressed to Graves' ophthalmopathy. The chain has TRBV9 and TRBJ1-1, with D perhaps matching TRBD1 (5 bases). Source material: blood. CDR3 protein: CASSGGLQNTEAFF. CDR3 nucleotide sequence: TGTGCCAGCAGCGGGGGACTCCAGAACACTGAAGCTTTCTTT.